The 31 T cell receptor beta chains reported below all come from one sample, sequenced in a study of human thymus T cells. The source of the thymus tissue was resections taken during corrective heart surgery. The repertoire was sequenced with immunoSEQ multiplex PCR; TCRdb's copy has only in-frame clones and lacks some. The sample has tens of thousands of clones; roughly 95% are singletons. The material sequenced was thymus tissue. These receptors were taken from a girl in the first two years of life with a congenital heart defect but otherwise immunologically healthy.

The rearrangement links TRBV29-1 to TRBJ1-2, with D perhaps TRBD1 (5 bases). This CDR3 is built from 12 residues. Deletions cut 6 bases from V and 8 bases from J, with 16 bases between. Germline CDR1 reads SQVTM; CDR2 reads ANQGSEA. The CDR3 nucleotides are TGCAGCGTAGCGAGGGGTGCTTTAGGCTACACCTTC. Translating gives CSVARGALGYTF. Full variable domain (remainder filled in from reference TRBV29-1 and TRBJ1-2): SAVISQKPSRDICQRGTSLTIQCQVDSQVTMMFWYRQQPGQSLTLIATANQGSEATYESGFVIDKFPISRPNLTFSTLTVSNMSPEDSSIYLCSVARGALGYTFGSGTRLTVV.

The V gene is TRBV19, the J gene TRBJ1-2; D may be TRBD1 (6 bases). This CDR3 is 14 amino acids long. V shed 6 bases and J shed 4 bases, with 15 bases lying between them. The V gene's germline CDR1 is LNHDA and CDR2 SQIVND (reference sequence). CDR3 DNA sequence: TGTGCCAGTAGAAACCGGAGGGGGAGCTATGGCTACACCTTC. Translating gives CASRNRRGSYGYTF.

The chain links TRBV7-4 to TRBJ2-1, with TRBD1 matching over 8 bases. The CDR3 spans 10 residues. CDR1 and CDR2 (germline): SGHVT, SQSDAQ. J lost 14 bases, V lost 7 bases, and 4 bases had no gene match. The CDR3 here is CASNWDRKFF. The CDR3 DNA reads TGTGCCAGCAACTGGGACAGGAAGTTCTTC.

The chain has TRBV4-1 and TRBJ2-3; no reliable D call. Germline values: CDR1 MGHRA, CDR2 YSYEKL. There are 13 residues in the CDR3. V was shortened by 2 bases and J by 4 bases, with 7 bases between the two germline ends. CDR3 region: CASSQLAADTQYF. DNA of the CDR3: TGCGCCAGCAGCCAATTGGCTGCAGATACGCAGTATTTT.

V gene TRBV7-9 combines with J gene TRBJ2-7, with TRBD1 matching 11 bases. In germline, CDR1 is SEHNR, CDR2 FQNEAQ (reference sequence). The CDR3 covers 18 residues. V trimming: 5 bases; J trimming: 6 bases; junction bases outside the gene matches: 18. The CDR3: CASSRGQGAHQVWVEQYF. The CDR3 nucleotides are TGTGCCAGCAGCAGAGGACAGGGGGCGCATCAGGTGTGGGTCGAGCAGTACTTC.

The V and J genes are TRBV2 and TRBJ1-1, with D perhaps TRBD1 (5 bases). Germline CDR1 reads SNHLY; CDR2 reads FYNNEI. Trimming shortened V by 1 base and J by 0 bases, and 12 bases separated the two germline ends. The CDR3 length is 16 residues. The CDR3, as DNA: TGTGCCAGCAGTGAAGAAGGGGAATGGATGAACACTGAAGCTTTCTTT. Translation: CASSEEGEWMNTEAFF.

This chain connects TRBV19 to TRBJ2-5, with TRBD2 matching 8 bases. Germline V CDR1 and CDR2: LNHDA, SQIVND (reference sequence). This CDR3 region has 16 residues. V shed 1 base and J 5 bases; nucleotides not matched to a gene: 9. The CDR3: CASSIVAGGEGETQYF. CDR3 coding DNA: TGTGCCAGTAGTATAGTGGCGGGAGGTGAAGGGGAGACCCAGTACTTC.

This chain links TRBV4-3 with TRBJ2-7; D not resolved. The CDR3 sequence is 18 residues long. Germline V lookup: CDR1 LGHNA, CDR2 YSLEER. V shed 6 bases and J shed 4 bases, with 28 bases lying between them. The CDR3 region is CASSHTVLTPADNYEQYF. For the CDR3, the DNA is TGCGCCAGCAGTCACACCGTGCTAACTCCCGCGGATAATTACGAGCAGTACTTC.

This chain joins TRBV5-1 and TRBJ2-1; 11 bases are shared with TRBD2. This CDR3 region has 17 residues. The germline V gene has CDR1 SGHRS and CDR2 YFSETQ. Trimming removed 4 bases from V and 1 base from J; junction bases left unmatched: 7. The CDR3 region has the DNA TGCGCCAGCAGCCCGGTAGCGGGAGGGAGATCCTACAATGAGCAGTTCTTC. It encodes CASSPVAGGRSYNEQFF.

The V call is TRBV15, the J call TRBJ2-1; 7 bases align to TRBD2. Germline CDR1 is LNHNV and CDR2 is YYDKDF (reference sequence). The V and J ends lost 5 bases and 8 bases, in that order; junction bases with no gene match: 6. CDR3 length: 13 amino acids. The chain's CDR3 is CATSPRTRDEQFF. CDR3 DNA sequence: TGTGCCACCAGCCCAAGGACTAGAGATGAGCAGTTCTTC.

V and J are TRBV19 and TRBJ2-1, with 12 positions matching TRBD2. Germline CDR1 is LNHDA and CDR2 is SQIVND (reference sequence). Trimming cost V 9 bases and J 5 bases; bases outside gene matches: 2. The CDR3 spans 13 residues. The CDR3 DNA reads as TGTGCCAGCCTAGCGGGAGGGCACAATGAGCAGTTCTTC. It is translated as CASLAGGHNEQFF.

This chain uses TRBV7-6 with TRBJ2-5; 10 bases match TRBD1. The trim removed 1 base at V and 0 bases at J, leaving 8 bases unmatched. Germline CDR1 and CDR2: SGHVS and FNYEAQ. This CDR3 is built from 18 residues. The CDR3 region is CASSLGLEDRGDQETQYF. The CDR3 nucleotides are TGTGCCAGCAGCTTAGGTTTGGAGGACAGGGGGGACCAAGAGACCCAGTACTTC.

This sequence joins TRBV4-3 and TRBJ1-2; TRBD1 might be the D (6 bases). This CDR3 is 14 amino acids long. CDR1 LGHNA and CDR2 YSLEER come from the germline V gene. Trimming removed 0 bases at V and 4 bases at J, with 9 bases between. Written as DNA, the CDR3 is TGCGCCAGCAGCCAAGAGCCGGACAGCTATGGCTACACCTTC. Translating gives CASSQEPDSYGYTF.

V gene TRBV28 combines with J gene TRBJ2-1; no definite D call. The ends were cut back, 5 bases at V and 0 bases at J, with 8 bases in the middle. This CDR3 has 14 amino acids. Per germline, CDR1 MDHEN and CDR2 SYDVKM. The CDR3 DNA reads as TGTGCCAGCAGTCGGACGAGCTCCTACAATGAGCAGTTCTTC. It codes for CASSRTSSYNEQFF.

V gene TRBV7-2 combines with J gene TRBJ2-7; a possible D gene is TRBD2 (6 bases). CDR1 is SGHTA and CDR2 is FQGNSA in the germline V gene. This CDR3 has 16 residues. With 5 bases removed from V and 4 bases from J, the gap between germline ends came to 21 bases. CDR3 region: CASSPRMGGVGYEQYF. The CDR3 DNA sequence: TGTGCCAGCAGCCCACGTATGGGGGGAGTCGGTTACGAGCAGTACTTC.

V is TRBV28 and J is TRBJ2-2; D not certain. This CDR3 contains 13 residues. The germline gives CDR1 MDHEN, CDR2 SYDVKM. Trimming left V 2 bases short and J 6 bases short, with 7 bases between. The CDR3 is CASSLTVPGELFF. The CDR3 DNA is TGTGCCAGCAGTTTAACAGTACCCGGGGAGCTGTTTTTT.

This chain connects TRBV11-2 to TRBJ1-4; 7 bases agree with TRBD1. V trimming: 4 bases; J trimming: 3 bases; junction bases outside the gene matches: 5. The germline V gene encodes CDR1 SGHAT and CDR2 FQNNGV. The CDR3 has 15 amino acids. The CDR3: CASSSRQGPNEKLFF. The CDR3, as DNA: TGTGCCAGCAGCTCAAGACAGGGACCTAATGAAAAACTGTTTTTT.

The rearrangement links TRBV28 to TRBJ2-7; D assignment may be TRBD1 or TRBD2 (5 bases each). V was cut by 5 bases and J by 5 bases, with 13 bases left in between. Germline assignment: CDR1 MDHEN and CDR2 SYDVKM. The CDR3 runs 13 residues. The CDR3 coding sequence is TGTGCCAGCAGTCCTGGGGCGGGCCACGAGCAGTACTTC. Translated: CASSPGAGHEQYF.

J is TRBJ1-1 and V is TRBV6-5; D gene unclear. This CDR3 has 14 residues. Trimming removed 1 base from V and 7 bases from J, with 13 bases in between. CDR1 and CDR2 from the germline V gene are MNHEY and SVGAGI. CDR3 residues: CASSYYPSGIEAFF. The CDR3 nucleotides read TGTGCCAGCAGTTACTACCCCAGCGGGATTGAAGCTTTCTTT.

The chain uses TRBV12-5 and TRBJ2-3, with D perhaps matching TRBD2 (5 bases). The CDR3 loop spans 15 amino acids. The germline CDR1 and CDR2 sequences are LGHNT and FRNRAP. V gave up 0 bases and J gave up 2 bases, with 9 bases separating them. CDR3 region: CASGLVRLPTDTQYF. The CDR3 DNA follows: TGTGCTAGTGGTTTGGTACGACTACCCACAGATACGCAGTATTTT.

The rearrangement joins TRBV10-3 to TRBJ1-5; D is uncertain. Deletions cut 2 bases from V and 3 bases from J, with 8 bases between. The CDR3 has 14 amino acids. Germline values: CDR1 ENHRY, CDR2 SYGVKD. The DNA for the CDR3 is TGTGCCATCAGTGAGCGAGCCCTCAATCAGCCCCAGCATTTT. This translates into CAISERALNQPQHF.

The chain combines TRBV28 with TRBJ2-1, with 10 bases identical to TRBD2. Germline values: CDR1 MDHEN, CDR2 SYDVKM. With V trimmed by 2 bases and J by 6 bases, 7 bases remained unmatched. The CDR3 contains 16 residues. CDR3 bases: TGTGCCAGCAGTTTACTAGCGGGAGCTAGGGGCAATGAGCAGTTCTTC. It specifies CASSLLAGARGNEQFF.

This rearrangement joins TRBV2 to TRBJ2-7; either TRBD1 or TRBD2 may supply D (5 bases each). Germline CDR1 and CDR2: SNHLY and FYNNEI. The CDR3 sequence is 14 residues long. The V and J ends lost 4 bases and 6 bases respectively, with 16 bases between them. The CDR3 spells CASSVEGSLGEQYF. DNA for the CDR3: TGTGCCAGCAGTGTAGAGGGGTCCCTAGGCGAGCAGTACTTC.

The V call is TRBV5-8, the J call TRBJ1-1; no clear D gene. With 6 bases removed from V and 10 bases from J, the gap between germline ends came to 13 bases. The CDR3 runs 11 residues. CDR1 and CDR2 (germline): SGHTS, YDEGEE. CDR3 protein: CASKLCRGAFF. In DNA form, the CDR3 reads TGTGCCAGCAAGCTGTGCCGGGGAGCTTTCTTT.

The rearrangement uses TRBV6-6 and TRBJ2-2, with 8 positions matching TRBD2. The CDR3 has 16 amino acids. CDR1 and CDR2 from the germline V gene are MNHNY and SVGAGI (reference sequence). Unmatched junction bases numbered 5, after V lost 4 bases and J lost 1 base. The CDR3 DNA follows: TGTGCCAGCAGTTTCAGCGGGAGAGTGAACACCGGGGAGCTGTTTTTT. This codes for CASSFSGRVNTGELFF.

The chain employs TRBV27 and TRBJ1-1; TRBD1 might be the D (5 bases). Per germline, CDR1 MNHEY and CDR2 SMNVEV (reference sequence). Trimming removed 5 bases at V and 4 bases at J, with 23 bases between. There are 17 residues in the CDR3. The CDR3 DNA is TGTGCCAGCAGTCCGCCCAGGGTATCTTGGCTTAGCACTGAAGCTTTCTTT. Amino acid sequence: CASSPPRVSWLSTEAFF.

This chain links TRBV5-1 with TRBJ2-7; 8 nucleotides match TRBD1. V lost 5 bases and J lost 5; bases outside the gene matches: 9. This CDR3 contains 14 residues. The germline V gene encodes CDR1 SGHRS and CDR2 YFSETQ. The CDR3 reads CASRTRQGIDEQYF. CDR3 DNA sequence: TGCGCCAGCAGGACCCGACAGGGGATAGACGAGCAGTACTTC.

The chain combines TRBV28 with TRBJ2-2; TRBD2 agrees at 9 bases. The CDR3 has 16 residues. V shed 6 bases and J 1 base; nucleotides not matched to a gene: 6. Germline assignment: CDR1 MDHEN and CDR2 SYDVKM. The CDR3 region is CASSLGTSRNTGELFF. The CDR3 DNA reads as TGTGCCAGCAGCCTTGGGACTAGCAGGAACACCGGGGAGCTGTTTTTT.

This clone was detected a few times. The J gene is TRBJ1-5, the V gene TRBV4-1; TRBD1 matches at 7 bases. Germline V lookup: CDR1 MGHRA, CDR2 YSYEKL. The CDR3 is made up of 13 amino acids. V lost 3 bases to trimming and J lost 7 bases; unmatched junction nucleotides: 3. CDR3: CASSQRQGQPQHF. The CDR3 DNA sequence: TGCGCCAGCAGCCAGAGACAGGGACAGCCCCAGCATTTT.

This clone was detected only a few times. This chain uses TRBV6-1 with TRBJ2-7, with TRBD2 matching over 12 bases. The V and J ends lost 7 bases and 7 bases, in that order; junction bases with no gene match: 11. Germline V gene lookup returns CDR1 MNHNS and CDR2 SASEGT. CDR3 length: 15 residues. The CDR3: CASTGSSGRAGEQYF. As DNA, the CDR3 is TGTGCCAGCACGGGCTCTAGCGGGAGGGCCGGGGAGCAGTACTTC.

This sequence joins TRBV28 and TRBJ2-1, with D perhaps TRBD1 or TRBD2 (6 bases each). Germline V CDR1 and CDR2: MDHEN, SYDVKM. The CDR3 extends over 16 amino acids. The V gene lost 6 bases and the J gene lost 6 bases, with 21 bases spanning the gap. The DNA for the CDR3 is TGTGCCAGCAGATTAGGGGGGACCCCACGTGGCAATGAGCAGTTCTTC. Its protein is CASRLGGTPRGNEQFF.